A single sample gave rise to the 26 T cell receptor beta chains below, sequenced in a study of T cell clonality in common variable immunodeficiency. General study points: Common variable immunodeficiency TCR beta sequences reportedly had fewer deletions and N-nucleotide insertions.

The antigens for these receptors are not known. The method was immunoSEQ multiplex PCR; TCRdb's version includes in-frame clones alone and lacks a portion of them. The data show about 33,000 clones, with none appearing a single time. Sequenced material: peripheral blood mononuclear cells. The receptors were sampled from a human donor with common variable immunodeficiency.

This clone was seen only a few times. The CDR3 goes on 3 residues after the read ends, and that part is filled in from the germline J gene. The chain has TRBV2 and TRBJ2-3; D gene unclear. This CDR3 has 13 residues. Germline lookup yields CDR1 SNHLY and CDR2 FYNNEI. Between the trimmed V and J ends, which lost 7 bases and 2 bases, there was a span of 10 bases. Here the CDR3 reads CASTQRYTDTQYF. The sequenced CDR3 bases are TGTGCCAGCACCCAACGCTACACAGATACG.

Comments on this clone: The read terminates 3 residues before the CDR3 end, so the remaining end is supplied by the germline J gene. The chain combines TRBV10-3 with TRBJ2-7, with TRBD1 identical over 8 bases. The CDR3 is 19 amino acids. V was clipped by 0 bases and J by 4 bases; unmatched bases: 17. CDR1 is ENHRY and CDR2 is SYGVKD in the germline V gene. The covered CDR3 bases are TGTGCCATCAGTGAGTCCCGACGGCAGCCCCGGGACAGGTGGTACGAG. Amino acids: CAISESRRQPRDRWYE. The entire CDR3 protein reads CAISESRRQPRDRWYEQYF.

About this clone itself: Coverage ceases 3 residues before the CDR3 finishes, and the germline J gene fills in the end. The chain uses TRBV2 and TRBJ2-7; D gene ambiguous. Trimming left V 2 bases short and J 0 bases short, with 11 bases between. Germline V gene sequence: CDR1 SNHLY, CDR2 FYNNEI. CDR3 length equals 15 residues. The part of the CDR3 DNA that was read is TGTGCCAGCAGTGAAACCCAGGAGAGCTCCTACGAG. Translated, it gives CASSETQESSYE. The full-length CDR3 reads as CASSETQESSYEQYF.

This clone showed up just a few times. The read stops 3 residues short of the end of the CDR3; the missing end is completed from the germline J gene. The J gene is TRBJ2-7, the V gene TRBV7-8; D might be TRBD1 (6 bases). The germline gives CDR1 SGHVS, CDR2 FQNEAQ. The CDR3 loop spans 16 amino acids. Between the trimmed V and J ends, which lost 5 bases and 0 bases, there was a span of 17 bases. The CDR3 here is CASSLRTATSSYEQYF. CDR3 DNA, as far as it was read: TGTGCCAGCAGCCTCCGGACAGCCACGAGCTCCTACGAG.

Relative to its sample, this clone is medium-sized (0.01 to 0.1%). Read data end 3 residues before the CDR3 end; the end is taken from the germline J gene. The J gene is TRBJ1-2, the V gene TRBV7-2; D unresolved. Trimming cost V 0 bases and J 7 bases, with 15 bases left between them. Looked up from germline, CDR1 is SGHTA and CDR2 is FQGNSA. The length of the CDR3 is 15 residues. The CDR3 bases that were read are TGTGCCAGCAGCTTAGCCGTAGGGTCGCGGGGTGGC. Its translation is CASSLAVGSRGG. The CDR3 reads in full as CASSLAVGSRGGYTF.

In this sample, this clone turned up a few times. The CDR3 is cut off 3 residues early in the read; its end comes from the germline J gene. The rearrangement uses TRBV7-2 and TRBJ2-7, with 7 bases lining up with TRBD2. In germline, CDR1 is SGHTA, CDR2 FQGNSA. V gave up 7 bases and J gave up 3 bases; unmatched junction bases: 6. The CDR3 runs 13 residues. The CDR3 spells CASKKERGYEQYF. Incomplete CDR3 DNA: TGTGCCAGCAAAAAGGAGCGGGGCTACGAG.

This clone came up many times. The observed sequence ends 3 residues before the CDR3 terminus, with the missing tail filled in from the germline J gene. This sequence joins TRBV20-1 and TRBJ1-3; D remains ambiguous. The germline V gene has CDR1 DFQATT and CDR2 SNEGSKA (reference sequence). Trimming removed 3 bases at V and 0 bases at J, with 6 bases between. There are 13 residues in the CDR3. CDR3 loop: CSASSNSGNTIYF. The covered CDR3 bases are TGCAGTGCTAGTTCAAACTCTGGAAACACC.

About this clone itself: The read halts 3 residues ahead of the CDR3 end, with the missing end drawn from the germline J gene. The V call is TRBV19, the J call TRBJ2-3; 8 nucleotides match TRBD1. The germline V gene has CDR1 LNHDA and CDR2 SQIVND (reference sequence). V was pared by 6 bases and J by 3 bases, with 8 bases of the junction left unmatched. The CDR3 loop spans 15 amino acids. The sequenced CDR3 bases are TGTGCCAGTAGGGAGGACAGGGAAAGGACAGATACG. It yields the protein CASREDRERTDT. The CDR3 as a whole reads CASREDRERTDTQYF.

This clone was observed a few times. The DNA read from the CDR3 is TGTGCCAGTAGTTTGGCACAGGGCACTGAA. Protein product: CASSLAQGTE. The complete CDR3 protein is CASSLAQGTEAFF. V gene TRBV19 combines with J gene TRBJ1-1; D might be TRBD1 (6 bases). The read halts 3 residues ahead of the CDR3 end, with the missing end drawn from the germline J gene. Germline loops: CDR1 LNHDA, CDR2 SQIVND (reference sequence). This CDR3 is built from 13 residues. V gave up 5 bases and J gave up 4 bases, with 11 bases separating them.

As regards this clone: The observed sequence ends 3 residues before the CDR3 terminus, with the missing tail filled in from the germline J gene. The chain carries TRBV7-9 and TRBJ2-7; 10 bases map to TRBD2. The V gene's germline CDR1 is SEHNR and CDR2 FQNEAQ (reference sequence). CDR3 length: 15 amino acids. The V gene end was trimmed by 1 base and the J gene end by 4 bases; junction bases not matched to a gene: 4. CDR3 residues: CASSLVASGGYEQYF. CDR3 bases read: TGTGCCAGCAGCTTAGTGGCTAGCGGGGGATACGAG.

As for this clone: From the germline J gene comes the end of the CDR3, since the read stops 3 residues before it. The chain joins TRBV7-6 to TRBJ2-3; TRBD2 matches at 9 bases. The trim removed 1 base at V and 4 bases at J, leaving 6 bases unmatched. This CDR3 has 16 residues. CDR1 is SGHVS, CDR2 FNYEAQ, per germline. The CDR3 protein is CASSLVGLASADTQYF. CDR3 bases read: TGTGCCAGCAGCTTAGTAGGACTAGCGAGCGCAGATACG.

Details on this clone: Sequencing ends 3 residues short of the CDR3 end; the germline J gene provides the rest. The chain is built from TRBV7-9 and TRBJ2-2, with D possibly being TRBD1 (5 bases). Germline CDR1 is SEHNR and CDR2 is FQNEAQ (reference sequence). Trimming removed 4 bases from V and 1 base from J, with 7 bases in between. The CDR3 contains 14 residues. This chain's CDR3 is CASSSTGNTGELFF. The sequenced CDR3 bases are TGTGCCAGCAGCTCAACAGGGAACACCGGGGAG.

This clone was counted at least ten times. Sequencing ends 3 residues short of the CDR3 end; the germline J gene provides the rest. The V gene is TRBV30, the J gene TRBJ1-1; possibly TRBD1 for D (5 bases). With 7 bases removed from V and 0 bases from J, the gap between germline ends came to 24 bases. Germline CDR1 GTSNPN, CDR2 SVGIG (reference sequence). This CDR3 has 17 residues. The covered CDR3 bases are TGTGCCTCCACCAGGGAGCCCCCCGAGAGCATGAACACTGAA. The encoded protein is CASTREPPESMNTE. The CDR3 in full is CASTREPPESMNTEAFF. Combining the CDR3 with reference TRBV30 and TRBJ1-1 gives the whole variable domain SQTIHQWPATLVQPVGSPLSLECTVEGTSNPNLYWYRQAAGRGLQLLFYSVGIGQISSEVPQNLSASRPQDRQFILSSKKLLLSDSGFYLCASTREPPESMNTEAFFGQGTRLTVV.

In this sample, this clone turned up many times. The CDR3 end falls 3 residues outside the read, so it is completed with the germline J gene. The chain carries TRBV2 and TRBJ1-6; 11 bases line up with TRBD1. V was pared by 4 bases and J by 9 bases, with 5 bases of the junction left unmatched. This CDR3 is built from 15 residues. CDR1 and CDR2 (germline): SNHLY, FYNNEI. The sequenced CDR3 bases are TGTGCCAGCAGTGGGACAGGGGGCTTAGGTTCACCC. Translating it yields CASSGTGGLGSP. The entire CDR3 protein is CASSGTGGLGSPLHF.

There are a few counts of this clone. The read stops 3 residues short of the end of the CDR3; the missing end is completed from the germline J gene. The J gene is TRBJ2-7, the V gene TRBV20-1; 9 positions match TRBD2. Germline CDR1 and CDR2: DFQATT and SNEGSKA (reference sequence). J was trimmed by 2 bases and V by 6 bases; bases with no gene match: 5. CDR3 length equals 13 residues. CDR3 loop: CSANSGSTYEQYF. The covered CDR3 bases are TGCAGTGCCAATAGCGGGAGCACCTACGAG.

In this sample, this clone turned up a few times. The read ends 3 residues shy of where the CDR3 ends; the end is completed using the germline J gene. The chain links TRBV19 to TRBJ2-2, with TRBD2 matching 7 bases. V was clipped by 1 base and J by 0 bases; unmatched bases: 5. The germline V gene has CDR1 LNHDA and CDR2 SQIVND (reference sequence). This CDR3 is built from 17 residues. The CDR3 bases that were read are TGTGCCAGTAGTATAGGTCAGCGGGGATCGAACACCGGGGAG. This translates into CASSIGQRGSNTGE. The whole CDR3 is CASSIGQRGSNTGELFF.

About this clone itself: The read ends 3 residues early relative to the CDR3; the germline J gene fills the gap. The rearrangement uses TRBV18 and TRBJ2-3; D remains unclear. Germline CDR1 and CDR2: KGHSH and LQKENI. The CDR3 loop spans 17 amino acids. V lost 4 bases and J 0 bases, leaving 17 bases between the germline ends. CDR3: CASSLPLPWRSTDTQYF. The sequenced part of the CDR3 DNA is TGTGCCAGCTCACTTCCGCTTCCCTGGCGGAGCACAGATACG.

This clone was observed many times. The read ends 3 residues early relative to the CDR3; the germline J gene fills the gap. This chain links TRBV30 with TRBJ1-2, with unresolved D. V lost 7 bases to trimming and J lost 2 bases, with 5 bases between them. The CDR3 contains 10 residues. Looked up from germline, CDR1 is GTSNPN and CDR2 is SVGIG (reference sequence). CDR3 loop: CAYLNYGYTF. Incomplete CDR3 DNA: TGTGCCTACCTAAACTATGGC.

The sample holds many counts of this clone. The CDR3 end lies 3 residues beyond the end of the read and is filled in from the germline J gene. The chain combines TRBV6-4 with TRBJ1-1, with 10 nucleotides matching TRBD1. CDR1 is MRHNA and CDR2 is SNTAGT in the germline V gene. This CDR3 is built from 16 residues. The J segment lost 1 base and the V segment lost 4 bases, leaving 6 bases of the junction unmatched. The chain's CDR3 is CASSARRQGANTEAFF. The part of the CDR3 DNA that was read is TGTGCCAGCAGTGCCCGCCGACAGGGGGCGAACACTGAA.

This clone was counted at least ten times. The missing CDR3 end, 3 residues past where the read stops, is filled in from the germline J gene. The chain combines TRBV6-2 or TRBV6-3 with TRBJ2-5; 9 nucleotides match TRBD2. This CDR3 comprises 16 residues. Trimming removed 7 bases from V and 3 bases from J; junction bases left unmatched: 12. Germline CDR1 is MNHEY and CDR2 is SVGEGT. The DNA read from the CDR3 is TGTGCCAGCACCGTACCAAGCGGGGGGTCCGAAGAGACC. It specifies CASTVPSGGSEET. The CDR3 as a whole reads CASTVPSGGSEETQYF.

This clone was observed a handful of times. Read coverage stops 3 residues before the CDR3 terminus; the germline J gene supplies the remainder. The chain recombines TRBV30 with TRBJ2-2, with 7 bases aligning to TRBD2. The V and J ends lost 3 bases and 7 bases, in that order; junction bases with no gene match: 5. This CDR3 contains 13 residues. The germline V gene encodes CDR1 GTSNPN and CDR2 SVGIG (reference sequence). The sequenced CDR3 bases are TGTGCCTGGAGCCTCGGGGGGATCGGGGAG. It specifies CAWSLGGIGE. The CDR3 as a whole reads CAWSLGGIGELFF. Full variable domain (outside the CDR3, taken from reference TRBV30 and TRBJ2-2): SQTIHQWPATLVQPVGSPLSLECTVEGTSNPNLYWYRQAAGRGLQLLFYSVGIGQISSEVPQNLSASRPQDRQFILSSKKLLLSDSGFYLCAWSLGGIGELFFGEGSRLTVL.

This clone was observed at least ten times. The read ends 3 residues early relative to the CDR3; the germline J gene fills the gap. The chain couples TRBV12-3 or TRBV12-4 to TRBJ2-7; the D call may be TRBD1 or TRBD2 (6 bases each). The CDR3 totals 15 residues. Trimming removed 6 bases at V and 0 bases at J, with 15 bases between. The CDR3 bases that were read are TGTGCCAGCAGCCCCGTCAGGGGAGGCTCCTACGAG. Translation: CASSPVRGGSYE. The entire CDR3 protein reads CASSPVRGGSYEQYF.

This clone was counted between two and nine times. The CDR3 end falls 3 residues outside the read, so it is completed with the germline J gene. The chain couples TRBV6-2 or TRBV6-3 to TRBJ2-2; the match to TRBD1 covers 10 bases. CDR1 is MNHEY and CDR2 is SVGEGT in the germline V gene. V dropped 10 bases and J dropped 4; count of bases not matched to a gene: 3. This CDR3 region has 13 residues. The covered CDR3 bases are TGTGCCATCCGGGACAGGGGCACCGGGGAG. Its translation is CAIRDRGTGE. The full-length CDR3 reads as CAIRDRGTGELFF.

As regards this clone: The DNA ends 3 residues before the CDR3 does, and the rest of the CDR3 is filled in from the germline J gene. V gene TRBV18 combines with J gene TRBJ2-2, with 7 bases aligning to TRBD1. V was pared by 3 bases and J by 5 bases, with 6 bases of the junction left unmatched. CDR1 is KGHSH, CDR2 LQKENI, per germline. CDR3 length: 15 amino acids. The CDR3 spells CASSPSGTATGELFF. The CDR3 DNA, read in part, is TGTGCCAGCTCACCCTCCGGGACAGCAACCGGGGAG.

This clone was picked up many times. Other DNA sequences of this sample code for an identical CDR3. CDR3 region: CASSLETGYYEQYF. The sequenced part of the CDR3 DNA is TGTGCCAGCAGCTTAGAGACAGGGTATTACGAG. The rearrangement uses TRBV7-2 and TRBJ2-7, with 7 bases aligning to TRBD1. The DNA ends 3 residues before the CDR3 does, and the rest of the CDR3 is filled in from the germline J gene. The CDR3 has 14 amino acids. Germline-derived CDR1 and CDR2 are SGHTA and FQGNSA. The J segment lost 4 bases and the V segment lost 1 base, leaving 4 bases of the junction unmatched.

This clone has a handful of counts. CDR3 bases read: TGTGCCAGCTCACTACTGCCGCTTTACGAG. Its translation: CASSLLPLYE. In full, the CDR3 reads CASSLLPLYEQYF. The chain combines TRBV18 with TRBJ2-7, with unresolved D. The read terminates 3 residues ahead of where the CDR3 ends, so the germline J gene completes it. The germline CDR1 and CDR2 sequences are KGHSH and LQKENI. V lost 4 bases to trimming and J lost 4 bases, with 11 bases between them. The CDR3 is 13 residues long. Using reference TRBV18 and TRBJ2-7 for the parts outside the CDR3, the full variable domain is NAGVMQNPRHLVRRRGQEARLRCSPMKGHSHVYWYRQLPEEGLKFMVYLQKENIIDESGMPKERFSAEFPKEGPSILRIQQVVRGDSAAYFCASSLLPLYEQYFGPGTRLTVT.